These T cell receptor beta chains were read from a single sample in a study of CD8+ T cells in alopecia areata. TCRdb's table, derived via immunoSEQ multiplex PCR, lists solely in-frame clones and lacks some. Among fewer than 350,000 clones listed, 58% were seen once. Sequencing used CD4+ T cells sorted from blood, obtained at week 24, from a patient treated with tofacitinib. The receptor set was obtained from a human donor with alopecia areata. Both conserved end residues are trimmed from each CDR3. Only part of the rows carry a size: once, few, many, or a class if the clone is expanded.

clone size	V gene	J gene	CDR3 protein
-	TRBV4-3	TRBJ2-5	ASSQERRGLQETQY
-	TRBV16	TRBJ2-7	ASSQSSYEQY
few	TRBV9	TRBJ2-5	ASSVGQGQETQY
few	TRBV5-4	TRBJ1-3	ASSLGQFGSGNTIY
-	TRBV28	TRBJ1-6	ATRQDSPLH
-	TRBV4-3	TRBJ2-5	ASSQSRNLETQY
-	TRBV7-8	TRBJ1-1	ASSLAQMNTEAF
-	TRBV4-2	TRBJ2-1	ASSQAPGGLGNEQF
-	TRBV9	TRBJ2-2	ASSVISGDTGELF
-	TRBV27	TRBJ1-6	ASSIAPTGINSPLH
-	TRBV30	TRBJ2-1	APVGQGAGEQF
-	TRBV4-2	TRBJ2-1	ASSQDGGGANEQF
-	TRBV28	TRBJ2-5	ASSFLGAGETQY
-	TRBV7-8	TRBJ1-5	ASSLVRANQPQH
-	TRBV5-1	TRBJ2-7	ASSFSAGYEQY
-	TRBV4-3	TRBJ2-2	ASSQRAARGTGELF
-	TRBV7-2	TRBJ1-1	ASSFVRNTEAF
-	TRBV9	TRBJ1-2	ASSLGTIELGGYT
-	TRBV15	TRBJ2-1	ATSRGTGGVDEQF
-	TRBV30	TRBJ1-2	AWSVLGLNYGYT
few	TRBV7-8	TRBJ2-5	ASSSGTSGETQY
-	TRBV6-5	TRBJ1-6	AVRGANNSPLH
-	TRBV4-2	TRBJ1-1	ASSQAGLNTEAF
-	TRBV5-1	TRBJ2-3	ASSLPLSSGGAKDTQY
few	TRBV29-1	TRBJ2-1	SVVAIKGDNEQF
-	TRBV7-9	TRBJ2-1	ASSFSGREQF
-	TRBV5-1	TRBJ2-7	ASSLPSDKGEQY
few	TRBV29-1	TRBJ1-4	SGKADVDNEKLF
-	TRBV4-1	TRBJ2-1	ASSQDSGQRYNEQF
-	TRBV10-3	TRBJ2-7	AISESGTLGPEQY
-	TRBV29-1	TRBJ1-2	SVVIREKGGYT
-	TRBV28	TRBJ2-7	ASSMSRDSYEQY
-	TRBV18	TRBJ1-1	ASSPWGSNTEAF
-	TRBV2	TRBJ1-1	ASGVRTSQGADTEAF
once	TRBV27	TRBJ2-4	ASSPGIDIQY
few	TRBV19	TRBJ2-4	ASSISRGRQGGAIQY
-	TRBV7-2	TRBJ2-7	ASSLVVWGTATYEQY
-	TRBV6-6	TRBJ2-7	ASSAPDRVEIYEQY
-	TRBV27	TRBJ1-1	ASSLVVNTEAF
-	TRBV10-3	TRBJ1-2	ASGAEGGGYT
-	TRBV30	TRBJ2-2	AWKAGAHTGELF
once	TRBV6-5	TRBJ2-6	ASLSLAIGANVLT
few	TRBV5-1	TRBJ1-1	ASSPPVNTEAF
-	TRBV11-2	TRBJ2-1	ASSFRGTTYYNEQF
-	TRBV4-2	TRBJ1-2	ASSQDRGGAYGYT
-	TRBV29-1	TRBJ1-1	SVGGQGVVEAF
-	TRBV29-1	TRBJ2-7	SGGTIFGYEQY
once	TRBV27	TRBJ2-5	ASSTPLGGGETQY
-	TRBV19	TRBJ1-4	ASNPGGGEKLF
-	TRBV6-1	TRBJ1-4	ASSESQGYEKLF
-	TRBV28	TRBJ2-1	ASSSRGGQGRNEQF
-	TRBV29-1	TRBJ2-5	SASAYQETQY
-	TRBV28	TRBJ1-1	ASSLYTGYTEAF
few	TRBV27	TRBJ1-2	ASRLGADRGHGYT
-	TRBV30	TRBJ2-1	AWSVRAGRNNEQF
-	TRBV7-2	TRBJ2-7	ASSFGQGTYEQY
few	TRBV5-1	TRBJ2-5	ASSKQETQY